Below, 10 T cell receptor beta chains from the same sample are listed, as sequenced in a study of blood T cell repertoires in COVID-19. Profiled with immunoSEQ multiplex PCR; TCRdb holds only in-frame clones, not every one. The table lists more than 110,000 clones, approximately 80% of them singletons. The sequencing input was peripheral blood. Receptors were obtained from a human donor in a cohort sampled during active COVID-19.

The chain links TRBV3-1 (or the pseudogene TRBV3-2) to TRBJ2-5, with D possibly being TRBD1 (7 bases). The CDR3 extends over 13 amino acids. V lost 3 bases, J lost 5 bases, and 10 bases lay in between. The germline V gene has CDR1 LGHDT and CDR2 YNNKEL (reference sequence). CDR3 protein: CASSQTGRETQYF. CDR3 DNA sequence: TGTGCCAGCAGCCAGACAGGGAGGGAGACCCAGTACTTC.

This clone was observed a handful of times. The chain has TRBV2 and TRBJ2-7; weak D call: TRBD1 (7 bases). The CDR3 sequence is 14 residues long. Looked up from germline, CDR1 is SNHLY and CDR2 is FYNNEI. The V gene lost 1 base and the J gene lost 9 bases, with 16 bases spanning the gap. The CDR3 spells CASSEDSPGGWQYF. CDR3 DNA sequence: TGTGCCAGCAGTGAAGACAGCCCAGGGGGGTGGCAGTACTTC.

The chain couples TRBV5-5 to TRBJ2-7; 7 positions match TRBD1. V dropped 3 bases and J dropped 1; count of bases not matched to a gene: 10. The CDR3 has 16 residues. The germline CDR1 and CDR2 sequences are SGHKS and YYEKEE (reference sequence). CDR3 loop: CASSSSIDRVSYEQYF. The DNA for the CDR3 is TGTGCCAGCAGCTCGAGTATAGACAGGGTATCCTACGAGCAGTACTTC.

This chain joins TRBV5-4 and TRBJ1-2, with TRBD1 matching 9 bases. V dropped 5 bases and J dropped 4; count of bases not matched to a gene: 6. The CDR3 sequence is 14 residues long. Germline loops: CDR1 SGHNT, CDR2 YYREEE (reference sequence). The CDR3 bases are TGTGCCAGCAGGACCACAGGGGGCATCTATGGCTACACCTTC. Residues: CASRTTGGIYGYTF.

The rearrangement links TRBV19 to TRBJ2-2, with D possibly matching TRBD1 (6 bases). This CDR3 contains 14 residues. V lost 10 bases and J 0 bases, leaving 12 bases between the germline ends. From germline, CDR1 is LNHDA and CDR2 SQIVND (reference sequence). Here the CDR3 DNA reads TGTGCCACCAGACAGGACCCGAACACCGGGGAGCTGTTTTTT. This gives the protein CATRQDPNTGELFF.

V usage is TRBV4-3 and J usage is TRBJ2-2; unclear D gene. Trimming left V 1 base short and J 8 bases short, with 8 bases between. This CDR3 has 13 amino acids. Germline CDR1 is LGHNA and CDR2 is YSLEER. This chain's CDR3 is CASSQVAGGELFF. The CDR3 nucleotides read TGCGCCAGCAGCCAAGTAGCTGGTGGGGAGCTGTTTTTT.

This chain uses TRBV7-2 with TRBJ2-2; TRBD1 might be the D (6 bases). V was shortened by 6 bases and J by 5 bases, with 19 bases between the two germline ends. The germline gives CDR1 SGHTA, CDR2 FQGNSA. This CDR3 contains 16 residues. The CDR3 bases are TGTGCCAGCAGTGACGATCCCTACAGGGTAACCGGGGAGCTGTTTTTT. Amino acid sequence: CASSDDPYRVTGELFF.

CDR3: CAWSFANEKLFF. The CDR3 bases are TGTGCCTGGAGTTTTGCGAATGAAAAACTGTTTTTT. V is TRBV30 and J is TRBJ1-4, with D unclear. The CDR3 spans 12 residues. Germline V gene sequence: CDR1 GTSNPN, CDR2 SVGIG (reference sequence). V was trimmed by 2 bases and J by 5 bases, leaving 6 bases between them.

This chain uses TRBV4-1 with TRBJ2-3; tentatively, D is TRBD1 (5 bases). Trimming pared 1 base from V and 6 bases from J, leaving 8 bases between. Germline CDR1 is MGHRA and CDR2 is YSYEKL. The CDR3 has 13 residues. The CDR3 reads CASSQGQFDTQYF. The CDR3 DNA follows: TGCGCCAGCAGCCAAGGACAGTTTGATACGCAGTATTTT.

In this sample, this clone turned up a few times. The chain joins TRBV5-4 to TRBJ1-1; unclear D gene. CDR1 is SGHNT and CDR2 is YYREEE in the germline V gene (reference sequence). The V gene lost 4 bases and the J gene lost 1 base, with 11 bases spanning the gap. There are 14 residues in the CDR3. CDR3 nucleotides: TGTGCCAGCAGCGAGAGGCAAGGGAACACTGAAGCTTTCTTT. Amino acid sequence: CASSERQGNTEAFF.